The next 30 T cell receptor beta chains were all read from a single sample in a study of CD8 T cells in ankylosing spondylitis. TCRdb ran MiXCR on the 5' RACE reads and lists one entry per CDR3 protein. Altogether 200,000 to 250,000 distinct CDR3 sequences are present, roughly 26% being singletons, with the ten largest covering under 8%. Sequences were obtained from blood, either unsorted or a sorted T cell fraction (not recorded which). These receptors came from a male donor with ankylosing spondylitis or in good health (not recorded which).

Comment on this clonotype: A much larger clone differs by one base, so this may be a read error. This chain uses TRBV5-1 with TRBJ1-3; no reliable D call. The CDR3 extends over 15 amino acids. In germline, CDR1 is SGHRS, CDR2 YFSETQ. The CDR3, as DNA: TGCGCCAGCAGCTTGGATGGAGGAGGTGGAAACCCCATATATTTT. This translates into CASSLDGGGGNPIYF.

This clonotype has ten or more counts. The J gene is TRBJ2-1, the V gene TRBV5-1, with 8 bases that match TRBD2. This CDR3 spans 15 amino acids. The junction had 7 bases not matched to a gene; V was cut back by 2 bases and J by 6 bases. The germline gives CDR1 SGHRS, CDR2 YFSETQ. The CDR3 is CASSLQAGVGNEQFF. The CDR3 DNA reads TGCGCCAGCAGCTTACAAGCGGGAGTAGGCAATGAGCAGTTCTTC.

V is TRBV18 and J is TRBJ1-1; D ambiguous. The germline V and J ends were trimmed by 3 bases and 5 bases, with 13 bases remaining between them. Germline V gene lookup returns CDR1 KGHSH and CDR2 LQKENI. The CDR3 loop spans 14 amino acids. The CDR3 protein is CASSPQGSGTEAFF. Written as DNA, the CDR3 is TGTGCCAGCTCACCCCAAGGGTCCGGGACTGAAGCTTTCTTT. The full variable domain, in which reference TRBV18 and TRBJ1-1 provide the parts outside the CDR3, is NAGVMQNPRHLVRRRGQEARLRCSPMKGHSHVYWYRQLPEEGLKFMVYLQKENIIDESGMPKERFSAEFPKEGPSILRIQQVVRGDSAAYFCASSPQGSGTEAFFGQGTRLTVV.

This clonotype was detected only a few times. This sequence joins TRBV5-6 and TRBJ2-1, with 7 bases lining up with TRBD2. This CDR3 spans 13 amino acids. The V segment lost 2 bases and the J segment 7 bases; nucleotides outside the gene matches: 3. Germline V gives CDR1 SGHDT, CDR2 YYEEEE. This CDR3 reads CASSFQLANEQFF. CDR3 nucleotides: TGTGCCAGCAGCTTTCAACTAGCGAATGAGCAGTTCTTC.

A single count supports this clonotype. The genes are TRBV6-2 or TRBV6-3 and TRBJ2-4, with D possibly TRBD2 on 6 matching bases. V was shortened by 8 bases and J by 1 base, with 15 bases between the two germline ends. CDR1 and CDR2 from the germline V gene are MNHEY and SVGEGT. The CDR3 runs 15 residues. CDR3 loop: CASATRGMAKNIQYF. The CDR3 DNA is TGTGCCAGCGCCACCCGGGGGATGGCCAAAAACATTCAGTACTTC.

This chain connects TRBV28 to TRBJ2-6; 9 bases align to TRBD1. V lost 5 bases, J lost 2 bases, and 7 bases stayed unmatched. Germline V gene sequence: CDR1 MDHEN, CDR2 SYDVKM. The CDR3 totals 17 residues. The CDR3 protein is CASSPGTGLPGANVLTF. For the CDR3, the DNA is TGTGCCAGCAGTCCTGGGACAGGGCTGCCTGGGGCCAACGTCCTGACTTTC.

This chain connects TRBV20-1 to TRBJ1-6; 10 bases are a match to TRBD1. The CDR3 runs 15 residues. The trim removed 2 bases at V and 9 bases at J, leaving 7 bases unmatched. Germline V gene data show CDR1 as DFQATT and CDR2 as SNEGSKA (reference sequence). CDR3 sequence reads: CSARLPGQGISPLHF. The CDR3 nucleotides are TGCAGTGCTAGATTGCCGGGACAGGGGATTTCACCCCTCCACTTT.

In the case of this clonotype: With a much larger clone just one base away, this may be a read error. The CDR3, as DNA: TGTGCCACCAGCTTAGGACAGGGTAACGCCGGGGAGCTGTTTTTT. Amino acid sequence: CATSLGQGNAGELFF. V gene TRBV7-2 combines with J gene TRBJ2-2; TRBD1 matches at 8 bases. This CDR3 contains 15 residues. The germline gives CDR1 SGHTA, CDR2 FQGNSA. Full variable domain (remainder filled in from reference TRBV7-2 and TRBJ2-2): GAGVSQSPSNKVTEKGKDVELRCDPISGHTALYWYRQSLGQGLEFLIYFQGNSAPDKSGLPSDRFSAERTGGSVSTLTIQRTQQEDSAVYLCATSLGQGNAGELFFGEGSRLTVL.

The V gene is TRBV7-3, the J gene TRBJ2-3; unclear D gene. CDR1 and CDR2 (germline): SGHTA, FQGTGA. The CDR3 contains 13 residues. Trimming pared 1 base from V and 6 bases from J, leaving 8 bases between. For the CDR3, the DNA is TGTGCCAGCAGCTTAAACGCCGAGGATACGCAGTATTTT. Translation gives CASSLNAEDTQYF.

This clonotype was picked up many times. This chain joins TRBV20-1 and TRBJ2-5; D possibly corresponds to TRBD2 (6 bases). CDR1 DFQATT and CDR2 SNEGSKA come from the germline V gene (reference sequence). This CDR3 is 15 amino acids long. V was shortened by 6 bases and J by 1 base, with 18 bases between the two germline ends. The CDR3 nucleotides are TGCAGTGCCGTTTTGGGGTCTAGCGCCCAAGAGACCCAGTACTTC. It specifies CSAVLGSSAQETQYF.

This clonotype was observed at least ten times. The chain is built from TRBV9 and TRBJ1-3; D unclear. Trimming took off 0 bases at V and 0 bases at J, with 10 bases between the two ends. Germline V gene lookup returns CDR1 SGDLS and CDR2 YYNGEE. This CDR3 has 16 residues. CDR3 DNA sequence: TGTGCCAGCAGCGTAGAACCAGCCCGCTCTGGAAACACCATATATTTT. Amino acid sequence: CASSVEPARSGNTIYF.

There are many counts of this clonotype. The rearrangement joins TRBV12-3 or TRBV12-4 to TRBJ2-7, with D tentatively TRBD2 (6 bases). The length of the CDR3 is 14 residues. The germline V and J ends were trimmed by 2 bases and 6 bases, with 14 bases remaining between them. CDR3 in amino acids: CASSLRSGGTEQYF. CDR3 nucleotide sequence: TGTGCCAGCAGTTTAAGGTCCGGGGGAACCGAGCAGTACTTC.

This clonotype was detected ten times or more. The chain employs TRBV7-8 and TRBJ2-3, with a possible D match to TRBD2 (6 bases). In germline, CDR1 is SGHVS, CDR2 FQNEAQ. Trimming removed 2 bases at V and 6 bases at J, with 12 bases between. CDR3 size: 14 residues. The CDR3 DNA sequence: TGTGCCAGCAGCTTATCACGGGAGAGGGATACGCAGTATTTT. Amino acids: CASSLSRERDTQYF.

This clonotype was seen ten or more times. CDR3: CASSLDRRTSPIYNEQFF. CDR3 nucleotides: TGTGCCAGCAGCTTAGATCGAAGGACTAGCCCTATCTACAATGAGCAGTTCTTC. The gene calls are TRBV11-2 and TRBJ2-1, with 8 bases fitting TRBD2. The ends lost 0 bases at V and 3 bases at J; junction bases unmatched: 10. This CDR3 comprises 18 residues. CDR1 and CDR2 (germline): SGHAT, FQNNGV.

This clonotype was seen at least ten times. The V call is TRBV12-3 or TRBV12-4, the J call TRBJ2-3; no definite D call. V gave up 3 bases and J gave up 2 bases, with 3 bases separating them. CDR3 length equals 12 residues. CDR3 loop: CASSFNTDTQYF. The CDR3 DNA reads TGTGCCAGCAGTTTTAACACAGATACGCAGTATTTT.

The rearrangement joins TRBV28 to TRBJ2-7; maybe TRBD1 (5 bases). Trimming took 4 bases from V and 6 from J, leaving 10 bases between them. This CDR3 is built from 12 residues. From germline, CDR1 is MDHEN and CDR2 SYDVKM. CDR3 protein: CASSYQGSEQYF. The CDR3 nucleotides are TGTGCCAGCAGTTACCAGGGATCCGAGCAGTACTTC.

This clonotype was found a few times. The chain carries TRBV20-1 and TRBJ2-3, with 12 bases lining up with TRBD2. With 1 base clipped from V and 4 bases from J, the junction kept 9 bases outside the gene matches. Germline values: CDR1 DFQATT, CDR2 SNEGSKA (reference sequence). This CDR3 contains 17 residues. The CDR3 coding sequence is TGCAGTGCTAGAGCCACGGGACTAGCGGGCCCCCCAGATACGCAGTATTTT. Protein sequence: CSARATGLAGPPDTQYF.

This clonotype came up a few times. This chain connects TRBV20-1 to TRBJ2-7; D is ambiguous. The CDR3 loop spans 12 amino acids. The V and J ends lost 1 base and 0 bases respectively, with 4 bases between them. Germline values: CDR1 DFQATT, CDR2 SNEGSKA (reference sequence). CDR3: CSARADSYEQYF. Here the CDR3 DNA reads TGCAGTGCTAGAGCAGACTCCTACGAGCAGTACTTC.

DNA for the CDR3: TGTGCCAGCAGCTGGACTGTTTATGGCTACACCTTC. Its translation is CASSWTVYGYTF. This sequence joins TRBV5-6 and TRBJ1-2, with D hard to call. Per the germline V gene, CDR1 is SGHDT and CDR2 is YYEEEE. The CDR3 is made up of 12 amino acids. Trimming took 3 bases from V and 5 from J, leaving 8 bases between them.

The genes are TRBV20-1 and TRBJ2-1; 13 positions agree with TRBD2. V shed 5 bases, J shed 4 bases, and the junction held 5 bases outside the gene matches. CDR1 and CDR2 (germline): DFQATT, SNEGSKA (reference sequence). The CDR3 runs 15 residues. CDR3 region: CSAGGTSGMYNEQFF. In nucleotides, the CDR3 is TGCAGTGCTGGGGGGACTAGCGGGATGTACAATGAGCAGTTCTTC.

This clonotype was found many times. The CDR3 loop reads CASRGTSGRNEQFF. The CDR3 DNA follows: TGTGCCAGCAGAGGGACTAGCGGGAGGAATGAGCAGTTCTTC. The chain couples TRBV6-1 to TRBJ2-1; 15 bases line up with TRBD2. This CDR3 is built from 14 residues. Germline CDR1 MNHNS, CDR2 SASEGT. V was clipped by 6 bases and J by 7 bases; unmatched bases: 1.

The chain employs TRBV29-1 and TRBJ2-5; TRBD1 agrees at 7 bases. This CDR3 contains 15 residues. Trimming at V came to 1 base and at J to 0 bases, leaving 5 bases not matched to a gene. Germline lookup yields CDR1 SQVTM and CDR2 ANQGSEA. The CDR3 region is CSVEGQGLYQETQYF. CDR3 DNA sequence: TGCAGCGTTGAAGGACAGGGCCTTTACCAAGAGACCCAGTACTTC.

The rearrangement links TRBV11-3 to TRBJ2-1; D is possibly TRBD2 (6 bases). V lost 0 bases and J 9 bases, leaving 12 bases between the germline ends. Germline values: CDR1 SGHNT, CDR2 YENEEA. This CDR3 comprises 14 residues. The CDR3 is CASSLEGGSSEQFF. In nucleotides, the CDR3 is TGTGCCAGCAGCTTAGAGGGAGGATCGAGTGAGCAGTTCTTC. Drawing the rest from reference TRBV11-3 and TRBJ2-1, the complete variable domain is EAGVVQSPRYKIIEKKQPVAFWCNPISGHNTLYWYLQNLGQGPELLIRYENEEAVDDSQLPKDRFSAERLKGVDSTLKIQPAELGDSAVYLCASSLEGGSSEQFFGPGTRLTVL.

This clonotype came up many times. The J gene is TRBJ1-5, the V gene TRBV20-1; a weak D match, TRBD1 (6 bases). This CDR3 region has 14 residues. V shed 5 bases and J shed 3 bases, with 14 bases lying between them. Germline lookup yields CDR1 DFQATT and CDR2 SNEGSKA (reference sequence). CDR3 nucleotide sequence: TGCAGTGCTGAGAACGGACAGTCCAATCAGCCCCAGCATTTT. Protein: CSAENGQSNQPQHF.

V and J are TRBV5-1 and TRBJ1-2, with 7 bases lining up with TRBD1. Losses at the gene ends were 5 bases for V and 1 base for J; bases not matched to a gene: 8. From germline, CDR1 is SGHRS and CDR2 YFSETQ. The CDR3 extends over 15 amino acids. CDR3 nucleotide sequence: TGCGCCAGCAGACCCGGGACAGCCCTTAACTATGGCTACACCTTC. It yields the protein CASRPGTALNYGYTF.

The V call is TRBV7-9, the J call TRBJ2-5, with 10 bases that match TRBD2. V lost 3 bases and J lost 5; bases outside the gene matches: 6. The CDR3 is 15 amino acids. Germline V CDR1 and CDR2: SEHNR, FQNEAQ (reference sequence). The CDR3 region is CASSLLAGASETQYF. In DNA form, the CDR3 reads TGTGCCAGCAGCTTGCTAGCGGGAGCAAGTGAGACCCAGTACTTC.

This clonotype was observed at least ten times. The CDR3 spells CASSVSGRETQYF. Written as DNA, the CDR3 is TGTGCCAGCAGCGTTAGCGGGAGAGAGACCCAGTACTTC. This chain joins TRBV9 and TRBJ2-5; 9 bases align to TRBD2. The CDR3 covers 13 residues. CDR1 SGDLS and CDR2 YYNGEE come from the germline V gene. V shed 2 bases, J shed 4 bases, and the junction held 0 bases outside the gene matches.

The chain links TRBV20-1 to TRBJ2-3; D gene ambiguous. Trimming pared 0 bases from V and 8 bases from J, leaving 3 bases between. Germline assignment: CDR1 DFQATT and CDR2 SNEGSKA (reference sequence). The CDR3 consists of 10 residues. The CDR3 loop reads CSAREATQYF. The CDR3 DNA sequence: TGCAGTGCTAGAGAGGCTACGCAGTATTTT.

This clonotype was observed many times. The chain recombines TRBV12-3 or TRBV12-4 with TRBJ1-4; D gene unclear. This CDR3 comprises 15 residues. Trimming removed 3 bases from V and 4 bases from J, with 12 bases in between. CDR3: CASSFGGRNNEKLFF. In nucleotides, the CDR3 is TGTGCCAGCAGTTTTGGTGGACGGAATAATGAAAAACTGTTTTTT.

V gene TRBV29-1 combines with J gene TRBJ1-1, with D possibly being TRBD1 (5 bases). This CDR3 contains 10 residues. The V end lost 6 bases, the J end lost 8 bases, and 10 bases lay between the germline ends. The germline gives CDR1 SQVTM, CDR2 ANQGSEA. DNA for the CDR3: TGCAGCGTGGGGGAGTTAGAAGCTTTCTTT. Amino acids: CSVGELEAFF.